These 14 T cell receptor beta chains were all obtained from the same sample, sequenced in a study of OX40 agonist ivuxolimab in advanced cancers. Clones were sequenced by immunoSEQ multiplex PCR, and TCRdb holds only the in-frame ones, with some missing. The sample contains about 11,000 clones, 80% to 85% of which appear only once. The starting material was CD4+ or CD8+ T cells sorted from blood, obtained in a trial of the OX40 agonist ivuxolimab. The receptors were gathered from an adult with an advanced solid tumor such as melanoma, head and neck, liver or kidney cancer.

This clone was counted a few times. The chain recombines TRBV5-1 with TRBJ2-5, with D perhaps given as TRBD1 or TRBD2 (5 bases each). V gave up 4 bases and J gave up 3 bases, with 16 bases separating them. The germline V gene has CDR1 SGHRS and CDR2 YFSETQ. CDR3 length: 15 amino acids. CDR3: CASSPWDGPKETQYF. CDR3 nucleotide sequence: TGCGCCAGCAGCCCGTGGGACGGTCCAAAAGAGACCCAGTACTTC.

The rearrangement joins TRBV27 to TRBJ2-5, with TRBD2 identical over 7 bases. CDR1 and CDR2 from the germline V gene are MNHEY and SMNVEV (reference sequence). The J segment lost 3 bases and the V segment lost 6 bases, leaving 13 bases of the junction unmatched. This CDR3 comprises 16 residues. For the CDR3, the DNA is TGTGCCAGCAGACTTCACGCGGGAGCGGTGGAAGAGACCCAGTACTTC. This translates into CASRLHAGAVEETQYF.

A remark on this clone: One end of the junction does not line up with germline, which may come from a read error. Other DNA sequences in the sample encode the same CDR3. The V gene is TRBV6-5, the J gene TRBJ2-1; D gene unclear. The germline V gene has CDR1 MNHEY and CDR2 SVGAGI. The CDR3 consists of 11 residues. CDR3 DNA: TGTGCCAGCAAAGGCGGTAATGAACAGTTCTTC. It encodes CASKGGNEQFF.

The rearrangement uses TRBV4-1 and TRBJ2-7; D remains ambiguous. Germline V CDR1 and CDR2: MGHRA, YSYEKL. The CDR3 covers 14 residues. V gave up 0 bases and J gave up 3 bases, with 9 bases separating them. This CDR3 is CASSQDGLGYEQYF. The CDR3 region has the DNA TGCGCCAGCAGCCAAGATGGGTTGGGCTACGAGCAGTACTTC.

This sequence joins TRBV7-9 and TRBJ1-1, with D tentatively TRBD1 (6 bases). Trimming cost V 5 bases and J 0 bases, with 16 bases left between them. CDR1 is SEHNR and CDR2 is FQNEAQ in the germline V gene (reference sequence). The CDR3 spans 16 residues. CDR3 sequence: CASSNRRGLMNTEAFF. In nucleotides, the CDR3 is TGTGCCAGCAGCAACCGCCGGGGGCTCATGAACACTGAAGCTTTCTTT.

CDR3 amino acids: CASSGSFSYEQYF. The CDR3 nucleotides read TGTGCCAGCAGTGGATCGTTTTCCTACGAGCAGTACTTC. The rearrangement joins TRBV2 to TRBJ2-7; the D is unclear. Trimming took off 4 bases at V and 1 base at J, with 8 bases between the two ends. Germline V gene data show CDR1 as SNHLY and CDR2 as FYNNEI. CDR3 length: 13 residues.

The chain joins TRBV7-9 to TRBJ2-7, with a weak D call TRBD1 (6 bases). In germline, CDR1 is SEHNR, CDR2 FQNEAQ (reference sequence). V was cut by 5 bases and J by 1 base, with 21 bases left in between. CDR3 length equals 17 residues. CDR3 loop: CASSPDAWGRDSYEQYF. The CDR3 region has the DNA TGTGCCAGCAGCCCGGACGCGTGGGGGCGCGATTCCTACGAGCAGTACTTC.

The rearrangement joins TRBV11-1 to TRBJ2-1; no clear D gene. Germline values: CDR1 SGHAT, CDR2 FQDESV (reference sequence). Trimming removed 6 bases from V and 0 bases from J, with 12 bases in between. The CDR3 is 15 residues long. The CDR3: CASRSNPSSYNEQFF. The CDR3 DNA reads TGTGCCAGCAGGAGTAATCCCAGCTCCTACAATGAGCAGTTCTTC.

The CDR3: CASSEIGLAGVREQYF. CDR3 sequence (DNA): TGTGCCAGCAGCGAAATAGGACTAGCGGGAGTACGCGAGCAGTACTTC. The J gene is TRBJ2-7, the V gene TRBV14; 13 bases map to TRBD2. CDR1 is SGHDN and CDR2 is FVKESK in the germline V gene. The J segment lost 6 bases and the V segment lost 5 bases, leaving 10 bases of the junction unmatched. This CDR3 spans 16 amino acids.

The chain is built from TRBV6-5 and TRBJ1-5; 12 positions agree with TRBD1. Looked up from germline, CDR1 is MNHEY and CDR2 is SVGAGI. The J segment lost 6 bases and the V segment lost 6 bases, leaving 6 bases of the junction unmatched. The CDR3 covers 15 residues. This CDR3 reads CASSAGTGGGQPQHF. The CDR3 nucleotides read TGTGCCAGCAGCGCCGGGACAGGGGGCGGTCAGCCCCAGCATTTT.

This sequence joins TRBV19 and TRBJ1-5; no clear D gene. In germline, CDR1 is LNHDA, CDR2 SQIVND (reference sequence). V was trimmed by 11 bases and J by 0 bases, leaving 14 bases between them. This CDR3 spans 14 amino acids. The CDR3: CASDVEVSNQPQHF. The CDR3 DNA is TGTGCCTCAGATGTGGAGGTTAGCAATCAGCCCCAGCATTTT.

This rearrangement joins TRBV9 to TRBJ2-1; possibly TRBD1 or TRBD2 for D (5 bases each). Trimming stripped 4 bases from V and 8 bases from J, with 16 bases between. The V gene's germline CDR1 is SGDLS and CDR2 YYNGEE. This CDR3 is built from 14 residues. The CDR3, as DNA: TGTGCCAGCAGCCCGGGAAGGGGAAGCGATGAGCAGTTCTTC. It codes for CASSPGRGSDEQFF.

This rearrangement joins TRBV9 to TRBJ2-1; TRBD1 or TRBD2 may be the D gene (5 bases each). From germline, CDR1 is SGDLS and CDR2 YYNGEE. There are 14 residues in the CDR3. The V and J ends lost 2 bases and 8 bases respectively, with 14 bases between them. CDR3 amino acids: CASSVWGSGDEQFF. The CDR3 DNA sequence: TGTGCCAGCAGCGTGTGGGGGTCTGGGGATGAGCAGTTCTTC.

This clone was counted a few times. V is TRBV27 and J is TRBJ2-1; 14 bases align to TRBD2. After removal of 5 bases from V and 5 bases from J, the junction contained 8 bases not matched to a gene. This CDR3 region has 17 residues. CDR1 MNHEY and CDR2 SMNVEV come from the germline V gene (reference sequence). The CDR3 sequence: CASSPGTSGSLDNEQFF. CDR3 DNA: TGTGCCAGCAGTCCCGGGACTAGCGGGAGTCTTGACAATGAGCAGTTCTTC.